The T cell receptor beta chain described here comes from a study of tumor-infiltrating lymphocytes in primary liver carcinoma. The sample holds a few counts of this clonotype. This may come from a read error, since a much larger clone is one base off. V lost 5 bases and J lost 2; bases outside the gene matches: 6. The CDR3 extends over 15 amino acids. Germline V CDR1 and CDR2: KGHDR, SFDVKD. Starting from 500 ng of total RNA, TCR beta cDNA was produced with a primer in the constant region. Three nested multiplex PCR rounds, a slightly modified ARM-PCR, produced the libraries for TCR beta. The study ran its first two PCR rounds for roughly 11 cycles each, using TRBV1-TRBV30 forward primers and a C-beta reverse primer. MiXCR, applied by TCRdb to the multiplex PCR reads, yields one record per CDR3 protein. The sample shows around 50,000 distinct CDR3 sequences, about 80% of them seen only once. Co-extracted RNA and DNA came from approximately 20-30 mg of unsorted bulk tissue.

The TCR originated in a man aged 40-50 years with primary liver carcinoma and hepatitis B virus infection. The chain employs TRBV24-1 and TRBJ2-3; 7 positions match TRBD2. The source material was liver tumor tissue from sampling region 3. Subset: tumor region T3, left-lateral pole. For the CDR3, the DNA is TGTGCCACCAGTGGCTTTAGCGGGCTCACAGATACGCAGTATTTT. It specifies CATSGFSGLTDTQYF.